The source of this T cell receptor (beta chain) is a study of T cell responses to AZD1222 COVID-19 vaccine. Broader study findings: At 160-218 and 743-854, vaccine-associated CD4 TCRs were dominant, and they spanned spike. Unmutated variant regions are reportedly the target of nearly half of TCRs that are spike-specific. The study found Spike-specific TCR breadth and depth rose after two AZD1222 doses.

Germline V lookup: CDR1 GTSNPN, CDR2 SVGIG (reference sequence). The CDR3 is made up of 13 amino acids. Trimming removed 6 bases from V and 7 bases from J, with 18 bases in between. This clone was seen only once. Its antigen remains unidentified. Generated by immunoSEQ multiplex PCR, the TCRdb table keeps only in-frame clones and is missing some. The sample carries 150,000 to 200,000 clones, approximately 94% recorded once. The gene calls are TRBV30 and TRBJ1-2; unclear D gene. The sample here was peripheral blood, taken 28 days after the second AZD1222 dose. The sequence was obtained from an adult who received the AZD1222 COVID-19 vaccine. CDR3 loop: CACTARGKGGYTF. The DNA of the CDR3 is TGTGCCTGCACTGCCCGAGGGAAGGGTGGCTACACCTTC. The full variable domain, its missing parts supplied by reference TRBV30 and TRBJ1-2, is SQTIHQWPATLVQPVGSPLSLECTVEGTSNPNLYWYRQAAGRGLQLLFYSVGIGQISSEVPQNLSASRPQDRQFILSSKKLLLSDSGFYLCACTARGKGGYTFGSGTRLTVV.